What follows are 18 T cell receptor beta chains derived from one specimen sequenced in a study of regulatory T cells in long-lasting Graves disease (dated by TCRdb to 2020 to 2022). The library was produced with multiplex PCR. The reads were generated on an Illumina HiSeq 4000. CDR3 regions were amplified by Arm-PCR with iRepertoire HTBI primers to construct TCR beta libraries. The public reads were run again by TCRdb, first through fastp at Q25 and then through MiXCR, and only productive beta chains were kept. Identical CDR3 proteins give one entry, which carries the most common genes and DNA. The sample contains more than 350,000 distinct CDR3 sequences, under 25% of them found a single time. The top ten hold roughly 13% of the sample. The meaning of the sample's time point label: persistent/refractory GD, antithyroid drugs over 5 years with positive TRAb. For both TCR sequencing and RNA sequencing, RNA was extracted from PBMCs in TRIzol.

Sequenced material: peripheral blood mononuclear cells (PBMCs), taken when the disease was refractory, from a patient treated with antithyroid drugs. The receptors stem from a female donor with Graves disease.

This clonotype was seen repeatedly, ten times or more. V gene TRBV9 combines with J gene TRBJ2-2; D gene ambiguous. The germline CDR1 and CDR2 sequences are SGDLS and YYNGEE. The CDR3 contains 14 residues. V was trimmed by 0 bases and J by 4 bases, leaving 7 bases between them. The CDR3 here is CASSVVGGTGELFF. Here the CDR3 DNA reads TGTGCCAGCAGCGTAGTTGGCGGCACCGGGGAGCTGTTTTTT.

In its sample, this clonotype was seen many times. The chain is built from TRBV7-8 and TRBJ2-7, with D unclear. The CDR3 totals 14 residues. V was trimmed by 0 bases and J by 6 bases, leaving 12 bases between them. CDR1 is SGHVS, CDR2 FQNEAQ, per germline. CDR3 sequence (DNA): TGTGCCAGCAGCTTAGCGGAATATTTGTCCGAGCAGTACTTC. Amino acid sequence: CASSLAEYLSEQYF. The full variable domain, completed using reference TRBV7-8 and TRBJ2-7, is GAGVSQSPRYKVAKRGQDVALRCDPISGHVSLFWYQQALGQGPEFLTYFQNEAQLDKSGLPSDRFFAERPEGSVSTLKIQRTQQEDSAVYLCASSLAEYLSEQYFGPGTRLTVT.

This clonotype was seen a few times. This chain uses TRBV10-3 with TRBJ1-1, with D possibly being TRBD1 (6 bases). The ends were cut back, 3 bases at V and 2 bases at J, with 16 bases in the middle. Germline V gene data show CDR1 as ENHRY and CDR2 as SYGVKD. The CDR3 is made up of 16 amino acids. The CDR3 loop is CAISDGGGSPNTEAFF. CDR3 coding DNA: TGTGCCATCAGTGACGGGGGCGGGAGCCCCAACACTGAAGCTTTCTTT.

This clonotype came up a few times. This rearrangement joins TRBV12-3 or TRBV12-4 to TRBJ2-3, with 8 positions matching TRBD2. V shed 5 bases and J 4 bases; nucleotides not matched to a gene: 5. The CDR3 spans 14 residues. The CDR3 DNA reads TGTGCCAGCAGTCCGCGGGAGGCGGCAGATACGCAGTATTTT. Translating gives CASSPREAADTQYF.

The table lists this clonotype with many counts. The rearrangement uses TRBV20-1 and TRBJ2-5; 13 bases agree with TRBD2. With V trimmed by 5 bases and J by 3 bases, 3 bases remained unmatched. Germline assignment: CDR1 DFQATT and CDR2 SNEGSKA (reference sequence). CDR3 size: 14 residues. The CDR3 is CSACGTSGEETQYF. DNA for the CDR3: TGCAGTGCTTGCGGGACTAGCGGGGAAGAGACCCAGTACTTC.

The chain uses TRBV12-3 or TRBV12-4 and TRBJ2-7; 8 bases map to TRBD2. This CDR3 contains 17 residues. V gave up 6 bases and J gave up 0 bases; unmatched junction bases: 13. The CDR3 sequence: CASSLGGGSGSSYEQYF. In DNA form, the CDR3 reads TGTGCCAGCAGCCTGGGTGGAGGGAGCGGGAGCTCCTACGAGCAGTACTTC.

This clonotype was found a few times. This chain joins TRBV18 and TRBJ2-5; D perhaps matches TRBD2 (6 bases). The CDR3 consists of 15 residues. Deletions cut 0 bases from V and 5 bases from J, with 13 bases between. The germline V gene has CDR1 KGHSH and CDR2 LQKENI. The DNA for the CDR3 is TGTGCCAGCTCACCACCGGCGGGACCACCGGAGACCCAGTACTTC. It codes for CASSPPAGPPETQYF.

This clonotype was counted at least ten times. The chain carries TRBV12-3 or TRBV12-4 and TRBJ1-6; D is perhaps TRBD1 (5 bases). There are 17 residues in the CDR3. V shed 3 bases and J shed 3 bases, with 15 bases lying between them. The CDR3 loop reads CASSFYSGGDYNSPLHF. Written as DNA, the CDR3 is TGTGCCAGCAGTTTTTACTCCGGAGGGGACTATAATTCACCCCTCCACTTT.

Ten or more counts support this clonotype. The chain has TRBV20-1 and TRBJ1-1; D remains ambiguous. The length of the CDR3 is 13 residues. V was pared by 3 bases and J by 0 bases, with 8 bases between. CDR1 is DFQATT and CDR2 is SNEGSKA in the germline V gene (reference sequence). The CDR3 sequence: CSASRNMNTEAFF. CDR3 nucleotide sequence: TGCAGTGCTAGTCGAAACATGAACACTGAAGCTTTCTTT.

About this clonotype itself: This probably arose from a read error, given a far larger clone one base away. The chain recombines TRBV6-4 with TRBJ2-2, with D tentatively TRBD2 (5 bases). The CDR3 runs to 16 residues. Per the germline V gene, CDR1 is MRHNA and CDR2 is SNTAGT. DNA of the CDR3: TGTGCCAGCAGTATACGGCGTTTGGCGAACACCGGGGAGCTGCTTTTT. It encodes CASSIRRLANTGELLF.

The gene calls are TRBV6-5 and TRBJ1-6; the D is unclear. V lost 4 bases and J lost 8, with 15 bases in between. This CDR3 has 15 residues. Germline CDR1 and CDR2: MNHEY and SVGAGI. The DNA of the CDR3 is TGTGCCAGCAGTTTCTATTCACTGAAGGATTCACCCCTCCACTTT. Protein product: CASSFYSLKDSPLHF.

The CDR3 spells CASSTSPPKNTEAFF. The CDR3 nucleotides read TGTGCCAGTAGTACAAGTCCCCCGAAGAACACTGAAGCTTTCTTT. This chain joins TRBV19 and TRBJ1-1; D not resolved. CDR3 size: 15 residues. Trimming cost V 4 bases and J 1 base, with 13 bases left between them. CDR1 and CDR2 (germline): LNHDA, SQIVND (reference sequence).

This clonotype was counted many times. The chain couples TRBV12-3 or TRBV12-4 to TRBJ1-5, with D possibly TRBD1 on 5 matching bases. V dropped 3 bases and J dropped 6 bases, with 9 bases sitting between them. The CDR3 runs to 13 residues. Here the CDR3 DNA reads TGTGCCAGCAGTTTGGGGGGAGGTCAGCCCCAGCATTTT. Its protein product is CASSLGGGQPQHF.

This clonotype was observed a few times. The chain combines TRBV5-1 with TRBJ2-7; TRBD1 aligns across 12 bases. The germline V gene encodes CDR1 SGHRS and CDR2 YFSETQ. V shed 0 bases, J shed 5 bases, and the junction held 3 bases outside the gene matches. The CDR3 spans 15 residues. CDR3 protein: CASSLEGQGADEQYF. The CDR3 nucleotides read TGCGCCAGCAGCTTGGAGGGACAGGGGGCGGACGAGCAGTACTTC.

This clonotype was counted at least ten times. V and J are TRBV28 and TRBJ2-4; 7 nucleotides line up with TRBD2. CDR1 is MDHEN and CDR2 is SYDVKM in the germline V gene. The CDR3 sequence is 23 residues long. Trimming cost V 3 bases and J 3 bases; bases outside gene matches: 29. CDR3 region: CASSLDSIAGLILAGLGKNIQYF. DNA for the CDR3: TGTGCCAGCAGTTTGGATTCCATAGCGGGCCTAATATTGGCAGGACTGGGCAAAAACATTCAGTACTTC.

This clonotype was counted many times. This chain uses TRBV12-3 or TRBV12-4 with TRBJ2-2, with TRBD1 identical over 8 bases. The V segment lost 5 bases and the J segment 4 bases; nucleotides outside the gene matches: 6. The CDR3 consists of 15 residues. The CDR3, as DNA: TGTGCCAGCAGTAGGACAGGGAGTATCACCGGGGAGCTGTTTTTT. It encodes CASSRTGSITGELFF.

CDR3 amino acids: CSALVAGGPLNEQFF. As DNA, the CDR3 is TGCAGTGCTTTAGTAGCGGGAGGGCCGTTGAATGAGCAGTTCTTC. The rearrangement links TRBV20-1 to TRBJ2-1; 11 positions agree with TRBD2. V was pared by 5 bases and J by 7 bases, with 10 bases of the junction left unmatched. The CDR3 sequence is 15 residues long. CDR1 is DFQATT, CDR2 SNEGSKA, per germline (reference sequence).

This clonotype occurred a few times. The CDR3 nucleotides are TGTGCCAGCAGTTTCGTGGACATGGCAGATACGCAGTATTTT. Amino acids: CASSFVDMADTQYF. This chain links TRBV12-3 or TRBV12-4 with TRBJ2-3, with TRBD1 as a possible D gene (5 bases). Trimming took 3 bases from V and 4 from J, leaving 11 bases between them. The CDR3 has 14 amino acids.